This T cell receptor beta chain was captured by sequencing in a study of T cell responses to AZD1222 COVID-19 vaccine. The CDR3 loop spans 18 amino acids. Trimming left V 5 bases short and J 1 base short, with 18 bases between. CDR1 SGHAT and CDR2 FQNNGV come from the germline V gene. Concerning this clone itself: Its matching antigen is unknown.

Sequenced by immunoSEQ multiplex PCR; TCRdb stores in-frame clones only, minus some. The data show about 110,000 clones, 89% seen once. Notes on the study in general: The donor group comprised mostly white British people and more females; the analysis possibly underestimated clonal diversity. Regions left unmutated in variants are reportedly the target of nearly half of spike-specific TCRs.

This chain connects TRBV11-2 to TRBJ2-6; tentatively, D is TRBD1 (5 bases). This TCR derives from an adult who received the AZD1222 COVID-19 vaccine. The source was peripheral blood, collected 28 days after the second AZD1222 dose. The CDR3 DNA follows: TGTGCCAGCAGCCCAGGGTTCATTGGGGAATCTGGGGCCAACGTCCTGACTTTC. Translated: CASSPGFIGESGANVLTF. Full variable domain (remainder filled in from reference TRBV11-2 and TRBJ2-6): EAGVAQSPRYKIIEKRQSVAFWCNPISGHATLYWYQQILGQGPKLLIQFQNNGVVDDSQLPKDRFSAERLKGVDSTLKIQPAKLEDSAVYLCASSPGFIGESGANVLTFGAGSRLTVL.